The 18 T cell receptor beta chains below come from one sample, sequenced in a study of T-cell memory formation after mild COVID-19. Each CDR3 protein is one row after TCRdb ran MiXCR on the 5' RACE reads. The top ten hold approximately 25% of the sample, which has 300,000 or so distinct CDR3 sequences, 15% to 20% seen once. Sequenced material: PBMCs or a T cell subset sorted from them (not recorded which). These receptors were obtained from a man in his late teens or twenties who had mild COVID-19 (a few samples of this study predate the infection). Cell type and time point are not known.

The V and J genes are TRBV7-9 and TRBJ1-3, with D maybe TRBD1 (6 bases). This CDR3 contains 15 residues. Germline V gene lookup returns CDR1 SEHNR and CDR2 FQNEAQ (reference sequence). The V end lost 3 bases, the J end lost 4 bases, and 13 bases lay between the germline ends. CDR3 nucleotide sequence: TGTGCCAGCAGCTTCGATGGGGGCGCCGGAAACACCATATATTTT. Translated, it gives CASSFDGGAGNTIYF. The whole variable domain, filled in from reference TRBV7-9 and TRBJ1-3, reads DTGVSQNPRHKITKRGQNVTFRCDPISEHNRLYWYRQTLGQGPEFLTYFQNEAQLEKSRLLSDRFSAERPKGSFSTLEIQRTEQGDSAMYLCASSFDGGAGNTIYFGEGSWLTVV.

This clonotype has only a few counts. V and J are TRBV5-5 and TRBJ1-1; D ambiguous. The germline gives CDR1 SGHKS, CDR2 YYEKEE (reference sequence). The ends were cut back, 2 bases at V and 1 base at J, with 18 bases in the middle. The length of the CDR3 is 17 residues. CDR3 loop: CASSFSQRRVENTEAFF. CDR3 nucleotide sequence: TGTGCCAGCAGCTTTTCCCAAAGAAGGGTAGAGAACACTGAAGCTTTCTTT.

This clonotype came up a few times. The gene calls are TRBV3-1 and TRBJ2-7; 9 bases match TRBD2. CDR3 size: 13 residues. V dropped 4 bases and J dropped 3; count of bases not matched to a gene: 1. The germline CDR1 and CDR2 sequences are LGHDT and YNNKEL (reference sequence). In DNA, the CDR3 is TGTGCCAGCAGCCCTAGCGGGAACTACGAGCAGTACTTC. Translation: CASSPSGNYEQYF.

This clonotype was picked up many times. V is TRBV5-1 and J is TRBJ1-2, with D possibly being TRBD1 (6 bases). Trimming removed 7 bases at V and 2 bases at J, with 15 bases between. The CDR3 is 14 residues long. The germline CDR1 and CDR2 sequences are SGHRS and YFSETQ. This CDR3 reads CASGSGDRNYGYTF. The CDR3 nucleotides read TGCGCCAGCGGGTCAGGGGATCGCAACTATGGCTACACCTTC.

This rearrangement joins TRBV7-8 to TRBJ1-5, with D uncertain. The CDR3 loop spans 15 amino acids. V lost 5 bases and J 12 bases, leaving 23 bases between the germline ends. Germline CDR1 is SGHVS and CDR2 is FQNEAQ. For the CDR3, the DNA is TGTGCCAGCAGCCCCAACTCGGCCGGCAGGTTAAACCAGCATTTT. It specifies CASSPNSAGRLNQHF.

This clonotype turned up a few times. The chain carries TRBV7-3 and TRBJ2-6; perhaps TRBD1 as D (6 bases). V was cut by 1 base and J by 9 bases, with 13 bases left in between. The CDR3 is 15 amino acids. CDR1 is SGHTA, CDR2 FQGTGA, per germline. The CDR3 DNA follows: TGTGCCAGCAGCTTAATAAGGAGACAGGACAACGTCCTGACTTTC. Amino acids: CASSLIRRQDNVLTF.

J is TRBJ1-2 and V is TRBV7-2, with no clear D. V was cut by 1 base and J by 13 bases, with 13 bases left in between. CDR3 length equals 12 residues. Germline CDR1 SGHTA, CDR2 FQGNSA. CDR3 nucleotides: TGTGCCAGCAGCTTAGTTACAGCGGTCTGCACCTTC. It is translated as CASSLVTAVCTF.

This clonotype has only a few counts. The chain is built from TRBV6-1 and TRBJ1-6; D is possibly TRBD1 (6 bases). With 2 bases removed from V and 11 bases from J, the gap between germline ends came to 16 bases. CDR1 and CDR2 from the germline V gene are MNHNS and SASEGT. The CDR3 spans 15 residues. The CDR3 nucleotides are TGTGCCAGCAGTGAACGGGCGGCCTGGGGGCCACCCCTCCACTTT. Its translation: CASSERAAWGPPLHF.

This clonotype was seen a handful of times. This chain links TRBV11-2 with TRBJ2-6; D might be TRBD2 (6 bases). The germline V and J ends were trimmed by 3 bases and 2 bases, with 17 bases remaining between them. CDR3 length: 18 residues. Germline V gene sequence: CDR1 SGHAT, CDR2 FQNNGV. The CDR3 reads CASSLYGGGSTGANVLTF. DNA of the CDR3: TGTGCCAGCAGCTTGTACGGCGGAGGGTCTACTGGGGCCAACGTCCTGACTTTC.

This clonotype was seen a handful of times. The CDR3 protein is CSARDGGVPGYTF. The CDR3 DNA sequence: TGCAGTGCTAGAGATGGGGGCGTTCCAGGCTACACCTTC. The chain couples TRBV20-1 to TRBJ1-2; D is perhaps TRBD1 (6 bases). CDR3 length: 13 amino acids. Per the germline V gene, CDR1 is DFQATT and CDR2 is SNEGSKA (reference sequence). V lost 0 bases, J lost 8 bases, and 13 bases lay in between.

The rearrangement uses TRBV4-1 and TRBJ2-7, with 11 positions matching TRBD2. Germline loops: CDR1 MGHRA, CDR2 YSYEKL. The CDR3 is made up of 18 amino acids. Unmatched junction bases numbered 11, after V lost 4 bases and J lost 0 bases. The CDR3 DNA is TGCGCCAGCAGCCCCCGTTCTAGCGGGGGGCCTAGCTCCTACGAGCAGTACTTC. Encoded protein: CASSPRSSGGPSSYEQYF.

There are many counts of this clonotype. This chain links TRBV5-8 with TRBJ2-1, with a possible D match to TRBD2 (5 bases). The ends were cut back, 4 bases at V and 12 bases at J, with 14 bases in the middle. Germline CDR1 reads SGHTS; CDR2 reads YDEGEE. This CDR3 is built from 12 residues. The CDR3 protein is CASSPDGDRQFF. CDR3 in DNA: TGTGCCAGCAGCCCGGACGGGGATAGGCAGTTCTTC.

This chain uses TRBV6-1 with TRBJ1-2, with no clear D. CDR1 and CDR2 from the germline V gene are MNHNS and SASEGT. CDR3 length: 15 amino acids. Trimming shortened V by 1 base and J by 1 base, and 10 bases separated the two germline ends. The CDR3 region has the DNA TGTGCCAGCAGTGAAGAAACAGTTCTTAACTATGGCTACACCTTC. Translated: CASSEETVLNYGYTF.

This clonotype appeared once. A clone one base away is much larger, so this may be a read error. The chain has TRBV7-2 and TRBJ1-5; no clear D gene. The germline gives CDR1 SGHTA, CDR2 FQGNSA. The CDR3 contains 13 residues. V was trimmed by 0 bases and J by 5 bases, leaving 5 bases between them. CDR3 sequence (DNA): TGTGCCAGCAGCTTAGCGACGGATCAGCCCCAGCATTTT. This sequence encodes CASSLATDQPQHF.

This clonotype was seen a few times. The chain links TRBV6-5 to TRBJ1-5; D is unclear. Germline CDR1 and CDR2: MNHEY and SVGAGI. The CDR3 runs to 13 residues. The ends were cut back, 4 bases at V and 2 bases at J, with 6 bases in the middle. The CDR3 here is CASSWAGNQPQHF. The CDR3 nucleotides are TGTGCCAGCAGTTGGGCAGGCAATCAGCCCCAGCATTTT.

This clonotype occurred a few times. The V and J genes are TRBV7-2 and TRBJ2-1; 13 nucleotides match TRBD2. Germline V gene data show CDR1 as SGHTA and CDR2 as FQGNSA. The V gene end was trimmed by 5 bases and the J gene end by 5 bases; junction bases not matched to a gene: 3. The CDR3 length is 15 residues. The CDR3 nucleotides read TGTGCCAGCAGCCGGACTAGCGGGGGACACAATGAGCAGTTCTTC. Residues: CASSRTSGGHNEQFF.

The chain combines TRBV4-1 with TRBJ2-1, with 8 bases fitting TRBD2. Trimming took 1 base from V and 6 from J; bases not matched to a gene: 5. This CDR3 has 15 amino acids. Germline CDR1 MGHRA, CDR2 YSYEKL. CDR3 DNA sequence: TGCGCCAGCAGCCAAGTCGCCGGGGGGGCCAATGAGCAGTTCTTC. Its translation is CASSQVAGGANEQFF.

The chain carries TRBV7-2 and TRBJ1-4, with TRBD1 matching 10 bases. The CDR3 is 14 amino acids. Unmatched junction bases numbered 2, after V lost 5 bases and J lost 5 bases. CDR1 is SGHTA, CDR2 FQGNSA, per germline. CDR3 residues: CASSTDRGNEKLFF. CDR3 in DNA: TGTGCCAGCAGCACGGACAGGGGGAATGAAAAACTGTTTTTT.